This TCR beta chain was sequenced during a study of T cell clones after liver transplantation. Overall study: Post-transplant blood was tracked for graft-donor-reactive T cell clones identified in a pre-transplant mixed lymphocyte reaction. Apart from a few HCV-positive recipients, transplants were for non-autoimmune, non-viral reasons. At least one year of complete immunosuppression withdrawal without enzymes over twice normal defined tolerance.

The CDR3 is made up of 15 amino acids. The ends were cut back, 7 bases at V and 1 base at J, with 14 bases in the middle. CDR1 is SGHRS, CDR2 YFSETQ, per germline. Unstimulated PBMCs were sorted into CD3+CD4+ and CD3+CD8+ populations. The protocol was immunoSEQ multiplex PCR, while the TCRdb copy is restricted to in-frame clones and leaves out a portion. This sample has some 110,000 clones, with roughly four fifths found just once. The sample in question was CD4+ T cells from blood, obtained before liver transplant. The clonotype comes from a human donor who received a liver transplant. The rearrangement joins TRBV5-1 to TRBJ2-2; perhaps TRBD1 as D (6 bases). The chain's CDR3 is CASDTGSLNTGELFF. The CDR3 DNA is TGCGCCAGCGACACAGGGAGCCTGAACACCGGGGAGCTGTTTTTT.